This record covers a single T cell receptor (beta chain). No antigen is known for it. The sample belongs to a study of cytomegalovirus exposure and HLA in healthy donors listed by TCRdb under 2017. About the full investigation: An earlier analysis of some 600 of the donors reported 276 Gb of sequence data and around 120 million unique TCR beta sequences obtained from approximately 180 million T cells. Among 350 to 400 genotyped donors of the cohort, an average of about 240,000 unique TCR beta nucleotide sequences were sequenced per donor, approximately 20% of them non-productive. Five DR-DQ haplotypes were treated as single units for association and clustering because of strong linkage in the cohort. The study aimed to test whether signatures of past pathogen exposure could be identified by cataloging public T cell receptors. In addition to the first cohort of roughly 700 subjects, a separate validation cohort of about 120 different subjects was used. Both class I and class II loci were covered by HLA typing, at four-digit resolution. High-throughput TCR immunosequencing, statistical association of individual TCRs with disease status, and machine learning were combined to predict cytomegalovirus infection status. The T cell repertoires of 666 subjects were profiled by immunosequencing and related to cytomegalovirus serostatus. Typing coverage varied by locus: roughly 629-640 donors for A, B, C, DRB1 and DQB1; roughly 500 for DQA1; about 570 for DPA1; 450 to 480 for DPB1. Donor age, sex, ethnicity and CMV serostatus were compiled alongside the repertoire data. A later genetic analysis used genome-wide SNP genotypes for about 60% of the roughly 700 donors, treating that subset as a discovery cohort. The genetic ancestry cluster associated with self-reported Caucasian donors included roughly four fifths of the 350 to 500 genotyped donors. Rather than using new phenotypic data, the later analysis identified candidate immune exposures from TCR beta sequences and from how often those sequences occurred across donors. An earlier analysis of several hundred of the donors applied high-throughput TCR beta sequencing to assess whether each TCR beta V gene segment acted as functional or pseudogenic. An early release covering just under 650 HLA-typed donors comprised about 300 gigabases of sequencing data and tens of millions of unique TCR sequences. Every discovery cohort repertoire had been produced on one sequencing platform. To study patterns of TCR occurrence, a later analysis re-analyzed previously published TCR beta repertoires from 600 to 750 donors and added high-resolution HLA genotyping.

The germline V gene yields SNHLY for CDR1 and FYNNEI for CDR2. V is pared back by 6 bases and J by 3 bases, with 12 bases lying between the germline termini. The CDR3 starts with the cysteine, ends with the phenylalanine, and has 13 residues. Just the 39-base CDR3 DNA is kept, in frame starting at base 1. Libraries were built with the immunoSEQ multiplex PCR assay. A mixture of 60 forward primers for TCR Vbeta segments and 13 reverse primers for TCR Jbeta segments was used in the multiplex PCR. Amplification of the CDR3 region of rearranged TCR beta genes was performed with a multiplex PCR assay on genomic DNA. The Illumina HiSeq System was used to sequence the amplified TCR beta libraries as 87-base-pair reads. The study's processing was this. Across the 500 to 850 repertoires, a later analysis counted 75 million to 90 million unique TCR beta chains, approximately 10 million of which were shared by at least two donors. Raw reads were error-corrected and collapsed into unique sequences by a nearest-neighbor algorithm in which closely related sequences were merged to remove PCR and sequencing errors. CDR3 sequences were aligned to IMGT reference sequences to assign V, D and J gene segments. For a sequence to be retained, at least a six-nucleotide match to both a V gene segment and a J gene segment was required. Rearrangements were called productive when the CDR3 lacked stop codons and stayed in frame with V and J; all others were non-productive. Following IMGT convention, CDR3 was defined as the stretch from the second conserved V-encoded cysteine to the conserved J-encoded phenylalanine. The earlier analysis of about 530 of the donors excluded any sequence lacking an unambiguous match to a single V gene segment. In an earlier analysis of about 590 of the donors, a V segment was called functional when productive rearrangements were above 56.7%, and segregating when the standard deviation between donors exceeded 5%. To diagnose cytomegalovirus status from the catalog of TCR beta chain sequences, a statistical classification framework was built. In a later analysis, V and J genes were assigned by comparing TCR nucleotide sequences against IMGT/GENE-DB human TR gene sequences. Using the TCRdist pipeline, a later analysis assigned CDR3 sequences along with most-parsimonious VDJ recombination scenarios. In a later analysis, each TCR beta chain was defined by its CDR3 amino acid sequence together with its V-gene family, and reads without a unique V-gene family were excluded. To address suspected cross-contamination and a sequencing artifact, a later analysis removed some 620 highly shared, low-generation-probability nucleotide sequences. In a later analysis, a clonal expansion index was calculated for each public chain from normalized within-repertoire ranks of inferred template counts. A later analysis computed generation probabilities with a VDJ recombination model fitted to out-of-frame rearrangements, and checked the results against IGoR. Hypergeometric tests were used in a later analysis to score TCR-TCR, TCR-HLA and TCR-CMV co-occurrence, with a repertoire-size bias correction applied to the TCR pairs. A later analysis estimated false discovery rates by permuting HLA or CMV assignments 20 times. In a later analysis, co-occurring TCRs were grouped with DBSCAN, and TCRdist sequence similarity was added when clustering was performed within HLA-allele-positive subsets. Repertoires with fewer than 30,000 or more than 120,000 public chains, plus five repertoires with anomalous nucleotide sharing, were excluded from co-occurrence clustering. TCRdb's version of the immuneACCESS table is confined to in-frame rearrangements and falls short of the full clone set. An unresolved V gene accounts for under half of the shortfall where checked; the remainder is of unknown origin. The V and J calls and clone size were taken over from that table, and D and trimming were inferred from the DNA. The table of this sample itemizes 130,000 to 150,000 clones. Together, the top ten hold approximately 2.6% of the sample.

The cohort was made up of under 800 healthy bone marrow donors. At the time of sampling, all cohort members were nominally healthy, though unrecorded immune exposures were likely present. The donor tested CMV seronegative and was one of the 352 seronegative cohort members. Each donor provided a peripheral blood sample, and peripheral blood mononuclear cells were used for TCR beta sequencing. The Qiagen DNeasy Blood Extraction Kit was used to extract genomic DNA from the blood cell samples. Paper-wide results and their limitations: Correlated functional status among segregating V segments might be attributable to linkage disequilibrium, but an unknown experimental factor could not be ruled out. In both the original and validation cohorts, the classifier was reported to diagnose cytomegalovirus status with high specificity and sensitivity. The earlier analysis of approximately 560 of the donors excluded around 17 rarely observed V segments, including chromosome 9 orphons, because counts were too low. Presence/absence analyses assumed roughly uniform sequencing depth across donors, an assumption that may not hold. In a later genetic analysis, fewer N-insertions in productive TCRs were reported among donors in an Asian-associated ancestry cluster than the roughly 670-donor mean. In vitro tests confirmed that a few of the cytomegalovirus-associated TCR beta chains recognize cytomegalovirus antigens. Because the 87-base-pair reads could not distinguish some IMGT-functional V segments, including TRBV6-2 and TRBV6-3, those segments were excluded. When HLA alleles, especially DR and DQ, strongly co-occurred, TCR associations were difficult to assign to individual alleles. Broadly in line with IMGT annotations, most TCR beta V segments showed up in productive rearrangements about 87% or about 30% of the time in an earlier analysis of under 700 of the donors. Most TCR sequences were observed very rarely across donors, whereas some public TCRs were present in many individuals. In a later analysis, the rate of TCR association differed among HLA loci, with DRB1 alleles having the most associated TCRs and HLA-C alleles having the fewest. An association between a missense DCLRE1C variant and V-gene and J-gene trimming of TCR beta chains was found in a later genetic analysis and replicated in an independent cohort. In a later analysis, HLA-associated TCR beta chains showed more clonal expansion and lower generation probabilities than non-associated chains that were equally common. According to a later analysis, parvovirus B19, influenza, CMV and Epstein-Barr virus appeared linked to several top co-occurrence clusters. The study listed approximately 150 TCR beta chains as associated with cytomegalovirus. A group of highly shared sequence variants was considered likely to be a technical artifact of the sequencing pipeline. A later analysis associated about 17,000 TCR beta sequences with specific HLA alleles at a false discovery rate of 0.05. CMV serostatus was the only immune exposure information available for the cohort. A further reported finding was that TCR beta sequences accurately predicted the HLA-A and HLA-B alleles for most subjects in the first cohort. HLA typing was unavailable for some donors at each locus, so association tests used only the typed subset. This cohort had only TCR beta chains sequenced, and the lack of alpha or paired-chain data limited which features could be detected. Most CMV-associated TCR beta chains appeared to be HLA-restricted in a later analysis, and the HLA associations seemed to be driven largely by CMV exposure. According to the authors, the approach could potentially be generalized to other disease states and immunological phenotypes.

Rearrangement joined TRBV2 to TRBJ2-7, and TRBD2 may be the D gene, going by 5 matching bases. Sequenced input: PBMCs. The sequence was collected from a man in his forties in good health and CMV-seronegative. The CDR3 amino acid sequence is: CASRRETLYEQYF. The nucleotides are TGTGCCAGCAGACGGGAAACCCTCTACGAGCAGTACTTC.